The 5 T cell receptor beta chains given below trace back to one sample, sequenced in a study of beta chain features in type 1 diabetes. Points from the study as a whole: A moderate, significant TCRB CDR3 shortening appeared in type 1 diabetes across four CD4+ subsets.

Reverse transcribing all isolated RNA meant expressed TCRB transcripts were sequenced. Here immunoSEQ multiplex PCR was the method, and the copy in TCRdb shows in-frame clones only, minus some. The repertoire holds about 370,000 clones, with 9.5% to 10% as singletons. No antigen has been identified for these receptors. Sequencing was performed on central memory CD4+ T cells from blood. Receptors originate from a young man with type 1 diabetes.

The CDR3 sequence is CASRPWDRGLEKLFF. CDR3 DNA: TGCGCCAGCAGACCTTGGGACAGAGGCCTTGAAAAACTGTTTTTT. This chain connects TRBV5-1 to TRBJ1-4, with 7 nucleotides matching TRBD1. Germline-derived CDR1 and CDR2 are SGHRS and YFSETQ. This CDR3 is 15 amino acids long. The ends lost 5 bases at V and 7 bases at J; junction bases unmatched: 11.

This chain links TRBV6-1 with TRBJ2-2; weak D call: TRBD2 (6 bases). V shed 4 bases and J shed 7 bases, with 13 bases lying between them. Germline CDR1 is MNHNS and CDR2 is SASEGT. The CDR3 sequence is 14 residues long. The CDR3 DNA follows: TGTGCCAGCAGTGGCGGGGCGCGAAGCGGGGAGCTGTTTTTT. Its protein product is CASSGGARSGELFF.

This clone has at least ten counts. The J gene is TRBJ2-7, the V gene TRBV7-2, with 9 bases that match TRBD2. This CDR3 is built from 15 residues. The ends lost 2 bases at V and 3 bases at J; junction bases unmatched: 5. Germline CDR1 is SGHTA and CDR2 is FQGNSA. DNA for the CDR3: TGTGCCAGCAGCTTAATGGTAGCGGGAGTCTACGAGCAGTACTTC. This gives the protein CASSLMVAGVYEQYF.

In its sample, this clone was seen a few times. J is TRBJ2-2 and V is TRBV7-3; 7 bases fit TRBD2. The CDR3 contains 14 residues. The germline V gene has CDR1 SGHTA and CDR2 FQGTGA. The J segment lost 4 bases and the V segment lost 9 bases, leaving 8 bases of the junction unmatched. The CDR3 reads CASGGAGRTGELFF. The CDR3 DNA reads as TGTGCCAGTGGGGGAGCGGGACGCACCGGGGAGCTGTTTTTT.

This clone occurred a few times. The rearrangement links TRBV30 to TRBJ1-2, with a weak D call TRBD1 (6 bases). Between the trimmed V and J ends, which lost 0 bases and 3 bases, there was a span of 14 bases. Germline V gives CDR1 GTSNPN, CDR2 SVGIG (reference sequence). The CDR3 totals 15 residues. The CDR3 here is CAWSVLGGLDYGYTF. The CDR3 DNA sequence: TGTGCCTGGAGTGTACTAGGGGGGCTAGACTATGGCTACACCTTC. Looking up the rest from reference TRBV30 and TRBJ1-2 gives the full variable domain: SQTIHQWPATLVQPVGSPLSLECTVEGTSNPNLYWYRQAAGRGLQLLFYSVGIGQISSEVPQNLSASRPQDRQFILSSKKLLLSDSGFYLCAWSVLGGLDYGYTFGSGTRLTVV.